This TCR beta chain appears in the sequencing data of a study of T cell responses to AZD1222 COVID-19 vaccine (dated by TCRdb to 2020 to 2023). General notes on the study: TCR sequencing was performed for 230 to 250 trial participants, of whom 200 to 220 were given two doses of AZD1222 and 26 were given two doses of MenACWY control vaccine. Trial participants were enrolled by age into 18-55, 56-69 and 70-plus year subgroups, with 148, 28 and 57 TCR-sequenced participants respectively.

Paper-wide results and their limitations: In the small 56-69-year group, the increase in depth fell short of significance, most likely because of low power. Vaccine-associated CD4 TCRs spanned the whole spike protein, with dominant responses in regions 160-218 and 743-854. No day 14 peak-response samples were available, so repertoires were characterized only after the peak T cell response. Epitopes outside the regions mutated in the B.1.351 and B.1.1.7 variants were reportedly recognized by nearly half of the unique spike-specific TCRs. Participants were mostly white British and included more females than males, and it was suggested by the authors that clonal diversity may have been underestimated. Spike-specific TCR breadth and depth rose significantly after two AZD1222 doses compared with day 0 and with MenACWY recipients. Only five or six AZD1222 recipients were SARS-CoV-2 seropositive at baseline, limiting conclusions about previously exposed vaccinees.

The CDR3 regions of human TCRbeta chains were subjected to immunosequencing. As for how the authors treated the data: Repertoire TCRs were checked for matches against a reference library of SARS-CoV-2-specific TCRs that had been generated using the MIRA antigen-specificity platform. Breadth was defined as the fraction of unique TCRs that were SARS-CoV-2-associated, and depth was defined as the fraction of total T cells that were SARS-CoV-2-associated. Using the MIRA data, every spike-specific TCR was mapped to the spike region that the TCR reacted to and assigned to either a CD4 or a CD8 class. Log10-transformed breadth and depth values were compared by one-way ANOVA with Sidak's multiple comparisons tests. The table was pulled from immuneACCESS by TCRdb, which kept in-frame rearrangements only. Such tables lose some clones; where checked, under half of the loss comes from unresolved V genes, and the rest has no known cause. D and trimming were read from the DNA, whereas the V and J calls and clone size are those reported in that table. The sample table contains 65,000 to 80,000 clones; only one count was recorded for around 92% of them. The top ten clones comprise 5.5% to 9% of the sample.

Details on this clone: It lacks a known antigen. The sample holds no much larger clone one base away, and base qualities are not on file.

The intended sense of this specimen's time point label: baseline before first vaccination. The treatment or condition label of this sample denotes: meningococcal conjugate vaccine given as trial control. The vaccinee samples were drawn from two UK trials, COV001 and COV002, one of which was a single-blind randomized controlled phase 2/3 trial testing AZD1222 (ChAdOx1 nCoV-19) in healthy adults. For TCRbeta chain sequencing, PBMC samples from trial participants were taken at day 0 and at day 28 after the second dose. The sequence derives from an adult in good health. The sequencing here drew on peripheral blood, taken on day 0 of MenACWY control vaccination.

The CDR3 protein is CASSSTELNEKLFF. The DNA reads TGTGCCAGCAGTTCGACAGAATTAAATGAAAAACTGTTTTTT. The rearranged segments are TRBV28 and TRBJ1-4; TRBD1 is a possible D gene, resting on 5 matching bases. As encoded in the germline V gene, CDR1 is MDHEN while CDR2 is SYDVKM. The CDR3 holds 14 amino acids from the cysteine to the phenylalanine. Of the read, only the CDR3 DNA is kept; its 42 bases are in frame from base 1. V and J are truncated by 4 bases and 5 bases respectively, leaving an intervening sequence of 11 bases.